This record covers a single T cell receptor (beta chain). Its antigen remains unidentified. Each donor's blood draw was ten milliliters of peripheral blood. The entry originates in a study of blood T cells in healthy people across ages. The second PCR ran roughly 7 to 12 cycles with a sample-barcoded 5' primer and J-beta primers. Each CDR3 protein gets one entry after TCRdb re-called the 5' RACE reads with MiXCR. The sample lists roughly 2 million distinct CDR3 sequences, about 49% occurring once. The study, taken as a whole, reports: A strong correlation was found between TCR beta diversity and the percentage of naive T cells. The long-lived group displayed more naive CD4+ cells, plus higher diversity, than the aged donors did.

The CDR3 extends over 18 amino acids. The germline V gene has CDR1 SGHTA and CDR2 FQGNSA. The V and J ends lost 4 bases and 13 bases, in that order; junction bases with no gene match: 24. The genes are TRBV7-2 and TRBJ2-4; TRBD1 aligns across 8 bases. The source is a woman aged 40 to 50 in good health. Source material: blood. The CDR3 spells CASSSFVPGPGGQNEQYF. DNA for the CDR3: TGTGCCAGCAGCTCCTTCGTGCCGGGGCCAGGGGGCCAAAATGAGCAGTACTTC.